The 32 T cell receptor beta chains listed next were all sequenced from one sample in a study of blood T cells in healthy people across ages. Primed by a sample-barcoded 5' primer and a J-beta primer mix, a second PCR proceeded for about 7 to 11 cycles. From the 5' RACE reads, TCRdb called clonotypes with MiXCR, one entry per CDR3 protein. The table lists more than 650,000 distinct CDR3 sequences, about 48% of them singletons. The sample consisted of blood. The receptors were gathered from an older man in good health.

The chain recombines TRBV7-2 with TRBJ2-2; possibly TRBD2 for D (5 bases). Germline V gives CDR1 SGHTA, CDR2 FQGNSA. CDR3 length: 17 amino acids. V lost 3 bases to trimming and J lost 6 bases, with 20 bases between them. DNA for the CDR3: TGTGCCAGCAGCTTTAATCGCCCGGGGTGGCGGCCCGGGGAGCTGTTTTTT. Translated: CASSFNRPGWRPGELFF.

The gene calls are TRBV20-1 and TRBJ2-5; TRBD2 aligns across 8 bases. This CDR3 is built from 15 residues. J lost 2 bases, V lost 3 bases, and 8 bases had no gene match. CDR1 is DFQATT, CDR2 SNEGSKA, per germline (reference sequence). The CDR3 sequence: CSASRGGGRQETQYF. CDR3 coding DNA: TGCAGTGCTAGTCGGGGGGGCGGGAGGCAAGAGACCCAGTACTTC.

The rearrangement joins TRBV2 to TRBJ2-2; TRBD2 might be the D (5 bases). The CDR3 is 13 amino acids. V was cut by 6 bases and J by 6 bases, with 11 bases left in between. Germline V CDR1 and CDR2: SNHLY, FYNNEI. The CDR3 loop is CASRGMRAGELFF. The CDR3 DNA follows: TGTGCCAGCAGGGGGATGCGGGCCGGGGAGCTGTTTTTT.

This chain uses TRBV29-1 with TRBJ2-1, with D possibly TRBD2 on 6 matching bases. This CDR3 spans 11 amino acids. Germline V CDR1 and CDR2: SQVTM, ANQGSEA. V was pared by 1 base and J by 9 bases, with 7 bases between. The CDR3 DNA follows: TGCAGCGTTGAAGTCGGGGGTGAGCAGTTCTTC. This translates into CSVEVGGEQFF.

To note about this clonotype: One end of the junction fails to match germline, which may point to a read error. The chain employs TRBV20-1 and TRBJ2-7, with D perhaps TRBD2 (5 bases). This CDR3 region has 13 residues. The germline V gene encodes CDR1 DFQATT and CDR2 SNEGSKA (reference sequence). The CDR3 spells CSARDGAVYGQYF. The DNA of the CDR3 is TGCAGTGCTAGAGATGGAGCGGTTTACGGGCAGTACTTC.

The rearrangement joins TRBV11-3 to TRBJ2-3, with 9 bases identical to TRBD1. In germline, CDR1 is SGHNT, CDR2 YENEEA. This CDR3 comprises 15 residues. V was clipped by 5 bases and J by 6 bases; unmatched bases: 9. CDR3 protein: CASSATGGPPDTQYF. In DNA form, the CDR3 reads TGTGCCAGCAGCGCCACAGGGGGCCCCCCCGATACGCAGTATTTT.

This clonotype was detected only a few times. CDR3 sequence (DNA): TGCAGTGCTAGTTCCCTGGTGGGACTAGCGGGGGACTCCTACAATGAGCAGTTCTTC. It translates to CSASSLVGLAGDSYNEQFF. J is TRBJ2-1 and V is TRBV20-1, with TRBD2 matching 14 bases. The junction had 10 bases not matched to a gene; V was cut back by 3 bases and J by 0 bases. Looked up from germline, CDR1 is DFQATT and CDR2 is SNEGSKA (reference sequence). This CDR3 contains 19 residues.

This chain uses TRBV4-2 with TRBJ1-2; tentative D call: TRBD1 (6 bases). Trimming removed 0 bases from V and 4 bases from J, with 24 bases in between. In germline, CDR1 is LGHNA, CDR2 YNFKEQ. CDR3 length equals 19 residues. The CDR3 DNA reads as TGTGCCAGCAGCCAAGATCTTGTTCAGGGGCCGGCCCTACTCTATGGCTACACCTTC. Translation gives CASSQDLVQGPALLYGYTF.

V usage is TRBV5-1 and J usage is TRBJ1-2, with 10 bases lining up with TRBD1. The CDR3 contains 14 residues. With V trimmed by 3 bases and J by 7 bases, 6 bases remained unmatched. Per germline, CDR1 SGHRS and CDR2 YFSETQ. The CDR3 nucleotides read TGCGCCAGCAGCTACTTCGGGACAGGGGCTGGCTACACCTTC. Residues: CASSYFGTGAGYTF.

CDR3 nucleotide sequence: TGTGCCAGCGGGAGGGGGCGAGAAGAGACCCAGTACTTC. Translating gives CASGRGREETQYF. The V call is TRBV5-8, the J call TRBJ2-5; D possibly uses TRBD1 or TRBD2 (7 bases each). Trimming removed 7 bases from V and 3 bases from J, with 13 bases in between. The CDR3 extends over 13 amino acids. Germline loops: CDR1 SGHTS, CDR2 YDEGEE.

Comment on this clonotype: One end of the junction does not line up with germline, which may come from a read error. This chain joins TRBV24-1 and TRBJ2-1; D remains unclear. The DNA end lines up better with TRBJ2-7; the J call may be wrong. From germline, CDR1 is KGHDR and CDR2 SFDVKD. This CDR3 has 11 residues. CDR3 residues: CAASDSVEQYF. The CDR3 DNA is TGTGCCGCCAGTGATTCGGTCGAGCAGTACTTC.

This clonotype was found once. The chain employs TRBV12-3 or TRBV12-4 and TRBJ2-1; no reliable D call. This CDR3 is 15 amino acids long. V shed 6 bases and J shed 0 bases, with 12 bases lying between them. The CDR3 coding sequence is TGTGCCAGCAGGAGCGTCGGTGTCTCCTACAATGAGCAGTTCTTC. Amino acid sequence: CASRSVGVSYNEQFF.

Only a few counts were recorded for this clonotype. The chain combines TRBV11-2 with TRBJ2-3; D gene unclear. Trimming pared 1 base from V and 6 bases from J, leaving 14 bases between. There are 15 residues in the CDR3. Germline CDR1 reads SGHAT; CDR2 reads FQNNGV. The CDR3 is CASSLGGSWSDTQYF. For the CDR3, the DNA is TGTGCCAGCAGCTTAGGAGGTAGCTGGTCCGATACGCAGTATTTT.

The rearrangement joins TRBV9 to TRBJ2-7; 11 bases align to TRBD2. Trimming at V came to 4 bases and at J to 4 bases, leaving 4 bases not matched to a gene. Per the germline V gene, CDR1 is SGDLS and CDR2 is YYNGEE. The CDR3 extends over 14 amino acids. CDR3 region: CASSSRLAGYEQYF. CDR3 nucleotide sequence: TGTGCCAGCAGCTCAAGACTAGCGGGATACGAGCAGTACTTC.

This clonotype was detected only a few times. This CDR3 reads CASSKLQGLNGDTQYF. The CDR3 DNA reads TGTGCCAGCAGCAAACTACAGGGTCTAAACGGAGATACGCAGTATTTT. This chain connects TRBV9 to TRBJ2-3; a weak D match, TRBD1 (6 bases). Trimming removed 4 bases from V and 5 bases from J, with 20 bases in between. From germline, CDR1 is SGDLS and CDR2 YYNGEE. This CDR3 region has 16 residues.

This clonotype showed up just a few times. The genes are TRBV28 and TRBJ2-7, with 10 bases lining up with TRBD2. Trimming removed 6 bases from V and 2 bases from J; junction bases left unmatched: 7. The CDR3 extends over 15 amino acids. Germline V CDR1 and CDR2: MDHEN, SYDVKM. This chain's CDR3 is CASSPATSGAYEQYF. The CDR3 bases are TGTGCCAGCAGCCCAGCTACTAGCGGGGCCTACGAGCAGTACTTC.

The V gene is TRBV13, the J gene TRBJ2-7, with unresolved D. Deletions cut 2 bases from V and 5 bases from J, with 13 bases between. This CDR3 region has 14 residues. Germline lookup yields CDR1 PRHDT and CDR2 FYEKMQ (reference sequence). The chain's CDR3 is CASSLLGPANEQYF. The CDR3 nucleotides read TGTGCCAGCAGCTTACTTGGACCCGCTAACGAGCAGTACTTC.

This clonotype was picked up one time. V usage is TRBV20-1 and J usage is TRBJ1-4; D is undetermined. From germline, CDR1 is DFQATT and CDR2 SNEGSKA (reference sequence). Trimming shortened V by 4 bases and J by 0 bases, and 15 bases separated the two germline ends. The CDR3 runs to 16 residues. In DNA form, the CDR3 reads TGCAGTGCTAAAGAAATCGGTAGTCCAACTAATGAAAAACTGTTTTTT. This sequence encodes CSAKEIGSPTNEKLFF.

This clonotype was found a few times. The chain is built from TRBV25-1 and TRBJ2-7; either TRBD1 or TRBD2 may supply D (5 bases each). This CDR3 contains 15 residues. CDR1 is MGHDK and CDR2 is SYGVNS in the germline V gene. Trimming cost V 2 bases and J 5 bases, with 16 bases left between them. CDR3 sequence (DNA): TGTGCCAGCAGTGAAGATACCTCGGGGCTAGACGAGCAGTACTTC. This gives the protein CASSEDTSGLDEQYF.

This clonotype appeared a few times. V gene TRBV20-1 combines with J gene TRBJ2-3; TRBD2 matches at 10 bases. Germline loops: CDR1 DFQATT, CDR2 SNEGSKA (reference sequence). Germline trimming cut 5 bases from V and 0 bases from J; bases unmatched to any gene: 5. The CDR3 covers 15 residues. CDR3 DNA sequence: TGCAGTGCTTTGGGACTAGCGCTAAGCACAGATACGCAGTATTTT. It yields the protein CSALGLALSTDTQYF.

Concerning this clonotype itself: Relative to the germline gene, one junction end is altered; a read error may explain this. V is TRBV6-6 and J is TRBJ2-1; no clear D gene. CDR1 is MNHNY and CDR2 is SVGAGI in the germline V gene (reference sequence). The CDR3 consists of 16 residues. The CDR3, as DNA: TGTGCCAGCAGTTACTCGTCCTCCACCTCCTCCAATGAGCAGTTCTTC. Translation: CASSYSSSTSSNEQFF.

The sample holds a few counts of this clonotype. This chain joins TRBV5-1 and TRBJ2-7, with 7 bases lining up with TRBD2. V lost 4 bases, J lost 2 bases, and 6 bases stayed unmatched. CDR3 length equals 14 residues. Germline values: CDR1 SGHRS, CDR2 YFSETQ. CDR3 in amino acids: CASSRRGTTYEQYF. In nucleotides, the CDR3 is TGCGCCAGCAGCAGGCGGGGGACGACCTACGAGCAGTACTTC.

Comment on this clonotype: At one end the junction does not follow the germline gene, possibly because of a read error. The chain combines TRBV7-8 with TRBJ2-5; 10 nucleotides line up with TRBD1. Germline lookup yields CDR1 SGHVS and CDR2 FQNEAQ. This CDR3 has 13 amino acids. The CDR3 is CASSLRTGGTLYF. Written as DNA, the CDR3 is TGTGCCAGCAGCTTACGGACAGGGGGGACCCTGTACTTC.

This clonotype turned up a few times. The chain combines TRBV6-6 with TRBJ2-7; the D call may be TRBD1 or TRBD2 (6 bases each). Trimming took 5 bases from V and 2 from J, leaving 19 bases between them. This CDR3 comprises 16 residues. Germline-derived CDR1 and CDR2 are MNHNY and SVGAGI (reference sequence). Here the CDR3 DNA reads TGTGCCAGCAGTGACCGGGGGCGGGGCGGTCCCTACGAGCAGTACTTC. This gives the protein CASSDRGRGGPYEQYF.

To note about this clonotype: The junction differs from germline at one of its ends, possibly a read error. The chain couples TRBV29-1 to TRBJ2-5; 10 bases line up with TRBD2. The CDR3 is 17 residues long. Germline V gene data show CDR1 as SQVTM and CDR2 as ANQGSEA. CDR3 amino acids: CGVAGWLAGETYNEQYF. The CDR3 DNA reads TGCGGCGTCGCCGGTTGGCTAGCGGGAGAAACCTACAATGAGCAGTACTTC.

This CDR3 is CSAPTSGLYLNEQFF. In nucleotides, the CDR3 is TGCAGTGCACCCACTAGCGGGCTGTACCTTAATGAGCAGTTCTTC. The J gene is TRBJ2-1, the V gene TRBV20-1; TRBD2 matches 9 bases. The CDR3 is 15 residues long. Germline CDR1 and CDR2: DFQATT and SNEGSKA (reference sequence). Trimming took 6 bases from V and 7 from J; bases not matched to a gene: 13.

This chain uses TRBV6-5 with TRBJ2-5; perhaps TRBD2 as D (6 bases). Germline V gene lookup returns CDR1 MNHEY and CDR2 SVGAGI. The CDR3 loop spans 15 amino acids. Trimming took off 0 bases at V and 5 bases at J, with 13 bases between the two ends. The CDR3 reads CASSYSAGSGETQYF. In DNA form, the CDR3 reads TGTGCCAGCAGTTACTCTGCCGGGAGCGGGGAGACCCAGTACTTC.

The chain recombines TRBV7-9 with TRBJ2-1; D assignment may be TRBD1 or TRBD2 (6 bases each). Trimming took 2 bases from V and 3 from J, leaving 23 bases between them. The CDR3 contains 19 residues. Germline V gene data show CDR1 as SEHNR and CDR2 as FQNEAQ (reference sequence). CDR3 coding DNA: TGTGCCAGCAGCTTAATCGCCGGTGGGGGGCCACCTTTCTACAATGAGCAGTTCTTC. This translates into CASSLIAGGGPPFYNEQFF. The full variable domain, rest sourced from reference TRBV7-9 and TRBJ2-1, is DTGVSQNPRHKITKRGQNVTFRCDPISEHNRLYWYRQTLGQGPEFLTYFQNEAQLEKSRLLSDRFSAERPKGSFSTLEIQRTEQGDSAMYLCASSLIAGGGPPFYNEQFFGPGTRLTVL.

V is TRBV4-1 and J is TRBJ1-4; D not resolved. In germline, CDR1 is MGHRA, CDR2 YSYEKL. Trimming took 1 base from V and 2 from J, leaving 2 bases between them. This CDR3 spans 13 amino acids. The CDR3 nucleotides are TGCGCCAGCAGCCAAGTTACTAATGAAAAACTGTTTTTT. It specifies CASSQVTNEKLFF.

The rearrangement joins TRBV6-5 to TRBJ1-2; no firm D call. The ends were cut back, 4 bases at V and 7 bases at J, with 13 bases in the middle. Germline assignment: CDR1 MNHEY and CDR2 SVGAGI. The CDR3 has 13 residues. The CDR3 DNA follows: TGTGCCAGCAGTTCCCCGCGGGGAGGTGGCTACACCTTC. This encodes CASSSPRGGGYTF.

The V and J genes are TRBV29-1 and TRBJ2-1; 10 bases are a match to TRBD2. The CDR3 covers 12 residues. V was pared by 8 bases and J by 6 bases, with 4 bases of the junction left unmatched. Germline V gene data show CDR1 as SQVTM and CDR2 as ANQGSEA. CDR3 nucleotide sequence: TGCAGCCCAGCTAGCGGGAGCAATGAGCAGTTCTTC. This gives the protein CSPASGSNEQFF.

The chain carries TRBV12-3 or TRBV12-4 and TRBJ1-2; TRBD1 aligns across 11 bases. V lost 5 bases to trimming and J lost 5 bases; unmatched junction nucleotides: 7. The CDR3 is 15 amino acids. Here the CDR3 reads CASSKQDRGLYGYTF. For the CDR3, the DNA is TGTGCCAGCAGTAAACAGGACAGGGGGCTTTATGGCTACACCTTC.